These T cell receptor beta chains were read from a single sample in a study of T-cell reconstitution after alpha-beta-depleted transplantation in children. TCRdb reprocessed the PCR reads with MiXCR, giving one entry per CDR3 protein. The sample gives 300,000 to 400,000 distinct CDR3 sequences, under 20% of which show up once; about 41% is in the top ten. This sample comprised PBMCs, mostly from graft donor cells, obtained 360 days after TCRalphabeta/CD19-depleted stem cell transplant. These TCRs come from a male patient aged 2 to 9 who had a stem cell transplant for acute lymphoblastic leukemia, so the T cells may come from the graft donor. The CDR3 runs from the conserved cysteine through the conserved F or W. D genes are given only for firm matches. Clone size is shown for a subset of rows, as once, few, many or a class of expanded clone.

v_call: TRBV6-1
j_call: TRBJ2-3
clone_size: few
d_call: -
cdr3_aa: CASRGAGGSTQYF
cdr3_nt: TGTGCCAGCAGGGGGGCCGGGGGCTCTACGCAGTATTTT

v_call: TRBV12-3/TRBV12-4
j_call: TRBJ2-3
clone_size: -
d_call: TRBD2
cdr3_aa: CASSFRGSSPDTQYF
cdr3_nt: TGTGCCAGCAGTTTCCGCGGGAGTAGCCCAGATACGCAGTATTTT

v_call: TRBV10-2
j_call: TRBJ2-7
clone_size: few
d_call: TRBD2
cdr3_aa: CASSDPGLAYEQYF
cdr3_nt: TGCGCCAGCAGCGACCCGGGACTAGCCTACGAGCAGTACTTC

v_call: TRBV25-1
j_call: TRBJ1-2
clone_size: few
d_call: -
cdr3_aa: CAADSGNYGYTF
cdr3_nt: TGTGCCGCGGACTCAGGGAACTATGGCTACACCTTC

v_call: TRBV27
j_call: TRBJ2-1
clone_size: few
d_call: TRBD1
cdr3_aa: CASTLGVGTAYNEQFF
cdr3_nt: TGTGCCAGCACCTTAGGGGTAGGGACAGCATACAATGAGCAGTTCTTC

v_call: TRBV4-1
j_call: TRBJ2-7
clone_size: few
d_call: TRBD2
cdr3_aa: CASSQRIQREKDEQYF
cdr3_nt: TGCGCCAGCAGCCAACGGATCCAGCGGGAGAAAGACGAGCAGTACTTC

v_call: TRBV12-3/TRBV12-4
j_call: TRBJ1-1
clone_size: few
d_call: -
cdr3_aa: CASTPLGSLNTEAFF
cdr3_nt: TGTGCCAGCACCCCCCTGGGGAGCCTGAACACTGAAGCTTTCTTT

v_call: TRBV9
j_call: TRBJ2-3
clone_size: many
d_call: -
cdr3_aa: CASSVGGSTDTQYF
cdr3_nt: TGTGCCAGCAGCGTAGGGGGCAGCACAGATACGCAGTATTTT

v_call: TRBV5-8
j_call: TRBJ1-4
clone_size: -
d_call: -
cdr3_aa: CASSLDGSWTTNEKLFF
cdr3_nt: TGTGCCAGCAGCTTGGACGGTTCCTGGACAACTAATGAAAAACTGTTTTTT

v_call: TRBV28
j_call: TRBJ2-3
clone_size: few
d_call: -
cdr3_aa: CASSFRTRTDTQYF
cdr3_nt: TGTGCCAGCAGTTTCAGGACCCGCACAGATACGCAGTATTTT

v_call: TRBV12-3/TRBV12-4
j_call: TRBJ2-5
clone_size: many
d_call: -
cdr3_aa: CASSLARAPQETQYF
cdr3_nt: TGTGCCAGCAGTTTAGCGCGGGCACCGCAAGAGACCCAGTACTTC

v_call: TRBV7-9
j_call: TRBJ2-1
clone_size: -
d_call: TRBD2
cdr3_aa: CASRLAGVHNEQFF
cdr3_nt: TGTGCCAGCAGACTAGCGGGAGTCCACAATGAGCAGTTCTTC

v_call: TRBV20-1
j_call: TRBJ2-1
clone_size: few
d_call: TRBD2
cdr3_aa: CSARDLETLAGSYNEQFF
cdr3_nt: TGCAGTGCTAGAGATCTCGAGACACTAGCGGGATCCTACAATGAGCAGTTCTTC

v_call: TRBV28
j_call: TRBJ2-1
clone_size: few
d_call: TRBD1
cdr3_aa: CASSTDRAEQFF
cdr3_nt: TGTGCCAGCAGCACTGACAGGGCGGAGCAGTTCTTC

v_call: TRBV29-1
j_call: TRBJ2-5
clone_size: -
d_call: TRBD2
cdr3_aa: CSVVIGGSWETQYF
cdr3_nt: TGCAGCGTTGTCATTGGCGGGAGCTGGGAGACCCAGTACTTC

v_call: TRBV5-6
j_call: TRBJ2-7
clone_size: few
d_call: -
cdr3_aa: CASSFGAGAVEQYF
cdr3_nt: TGTGCCAGCAGCTTCGGGGCAGGGGCAGTCGAGCAGTACTTC

v_call: TRBV27
j_call: TRBJ2-7
clone_size: many
d_call: TRBD2
cdr3_aa: CASSSSGTSGKYEQYF
cdr3_nt: TGTGCCAGCAGTTCATCGGGGACTAGCGGGAAGTACGAGCAGTACTTC

v_call: TRBV20-1
j_call: TRBJ2-3
clone_size: few
d_call: TRBD1
cdr3_aa: CSGLDRGGLHTQYF
cdr3_nt: TGCAGTGGGCTCGACAGGGGCGGCCTGCATACGCAGTATTTT

v_call: TRBV7-9
j_call: TRBJ2-7
clone_size: many
d_call: TRBD2
cdr3_aa: CASSLTSGRTYEQYF
cdr3_nt: TGTGCCAGCAGCTTGACTAGCGGGAGAACCTACGAGCAGTACTTC

v_call: TRBV7-9
j_call: TRBJ2-7
clone_size: few
d_call: -
cdr3_aa: CASSSPRVEQYF
cdr3_nt: TGTGCCAGCAGCTCCCCCCGAGTGGAGCAGTACTTC

v_call: TRBV6-2/TRBV6-3
j_call: TRBJ2-1
clone_size: many
d_call: -
cdr3_aa: CASSQGSEQFF
cdr3_nt: TGTGCCAGCAGCCAGGGGAGTGAGCAGTTCTTC

v_call: TRBV20-1
j_call: TRBJ2-1
clone_size: few
d_call: -
cdr3_aa: CSATTPNPTYNEQFF
cdr3_nt: TGCAGTGCTACGACTCCAAACCCGACCTACAATGAGCAGTTCTTC

v_call: TRBV4-1
j_call: TRBJ2-3
clone_size: many
d_call: TRBD1
cdr3_aa: CASSQTDRGRLDTQYF
cdr3_nt: TGCGCCAGCAGCCAAACGGACAGGGGGCGGTTAGATACGCAGTATTTT

v_call: TRBV7-9
j_call: TRBJ2-1
clone_size: few
d_call: -
cdr3_aa: CASSSDGSNEQFF
cdr3_nt: TGTGCCAGCAGCTCGGACGGCTCCAATGAGCAGTTCTTC

v_call: TRBV20-1
j_call: TRBJ2-7
clone_size: few
d_call: TRBD2
cdr3_aa: CSASGRPGLNEQYF
cdr3_nt: TGCAGTGCTAGCGGGAGGCCTGGTTTGAACGAGCAGTACTTC

v_call: TRBV6-2/TRBV6-3
j_call: TRBJ1-5
clone_size: -
d_call: TRBD1
cdr3_aa: CASSYIPQGVEPQHF
cdr3_nt: TGTGCCAGCAGTTACATCCCACAGGGGGTGGAGCCCCAGCATTTT

v_call: TRBV30
j_call: TRBJ2-7
clone_size: -
d_call: TRBD2
cdr3_aa: CAWSLGLADEQYF
cdr3_nt: TGTGCCTGGAGCCTGGGACTAGCGGACGAGCAGTACTTC

v_call: TRBV27
j_call: TRBJ2-1
clone_size: many
d_call: -
cdr3_aa: CASSFSVGEQFF
cdr3_nt: TGTGCCAGCAGTTTTAGCGTGGGTGAGCAGTTCTTC

v_call: TRBV7-9
j_call: TRBJ1-4
clone_size: many
d_call: -
cdr3_aa: CASSFVPLAVQTNEKLFF
cdr3_nt: TGTGCCAGCAGCTTCGTCCCTCTGGCGGTCCAAACTAATGAAAAACTGTTTTTT

v_call: TRBV29-1
j_call: TRBJ2-7
clone_size: few
d_call: TRBD1
cdr3_aa: CSVEDRGQGPSYSYEQYF
cdr3_nt: TGCAGCGTTGAAGATCGAGGACAGGGGCCTTCTTATTCCTACGAGCAGTACTTC

v_call: TRBV28
j_call: TRBJ2-1
clone_size: -
d_call: -
cdr3_aa: CATQTVASYNEQFF
cdr3_nt: TGTGCCACCCAGACTGTAGCCTCCTACAATGAGCAGTTCTTC

v_call: TRBV12-3/TRBV12-4
j_call: TRBJ1-2
clone_size: few
d_call: -
cdr3_aa: CASSLLPNYGYTF
cdr3_nt: TGTGCCAGCAGTTTACTTCCGAACTATGGCTACACCTTC

v_call: TRBV11-2
j_call: TRBJ2-4
clone_size: -
d_call: -
cdr3_aa: CASSLVSAKNIQYF
cdr3_nt: TGTGCCAGCAGCTTAGTTAGTGCCAAAAACATTCAGTACTTC

v_call: TRBV7-8
j_call: TRBJ2-3
clone_size: few
d_call: TRBD1
cdr3_aa: CASSYPGQGGTDTQYF
cdr3_nt: TGTGCCAGCAGCTATCCGGGACAGGGGGGCACAGATACGCAGTATTTT

v_call: TRBV11-2
j_call: TRBJ2-5
clone_size: few
d_call: -
cdr3_aa: CASSLDEFGRTGREERTQYF
cdr3_nt: TGTGCCAGCAGCTTAGATGAGTTTGGGAGGACAGGTCGCGAGGAGAGGACCCAGTACTTC

v_call: TRBV28
j_call: TRBJ2-7
clone_size: -
d_call: -
cdr3_aa: CASSFTDDLTYEQYF
cdr3_nt: TGTGCCAGCAGTTTTACAGACGACCTAACCTACGAGCAGTACTTC

v_call: TRBV20-1
j_call: TRBJ1-2
clone_size: -
d_call: -
cdr3_aa: CSASGRGYTF
cdr3_nt: TGCAGTGCTAGTGGTAGGGGCTACACCTTC

v_call: TRBV12-3/TRBV12-4
j_call: TRBJ1-4
clone_size: -
d_call: TRBD1
cdr3_aa: CASSPGQAMINEKLFF
cdr3_nt: TGTGCCAGCAGCCCCGGACAGGCGATGATTAATGAAAAACTGTTTTTT

v_call: TRBV9
j_call: TRBJ2-1
clone_size: -
d_call: TRBD1
cdr3_aa: CASSVGQGANEQFF
cdr3_nt: TGTGCCAGCAGCGTGGGACAGGGGGCAAATGAGCAGTTCTTC

v_call: TRBV6-5
j_call: TRBJ1-1
clone_size: -
d_call: -
cdr3_aa: CASSYSTAGVNTEAFF
cdr3_nt: TGTGCCAGCAGTTACTCGACGGCAGGGGTGAACACTGAAGCTTTCTTT

v_call: TRBV7-3
j_call: TRBJ2-2
clone_size: -
d_call: -
cdr3_aa: CASSPLGQNTGELFF
cdr3_nt: TGTGCCAGCAGCCCATTGGGGCAGAACACCGGGGAGCTGTTTTTT

v_call: TRBV11-2
j_call: TRBJ2-1
clone_size: many
d_call: -
cdr3_aa: CASSLTRTLGNEQFF
cdr3_nt: TGTGCCAGCAGCTTAACCCGAACACTAGGTAATGAGCAGTTCTTC

v_call: TRBV5-1
j_call: TRBJ1-1
clone_size: -
d_call: TRBD1
cdr3_aa: CASSLVQGTNTEAFF
cdr3_nt: TGCGCCAGCAGCTTGGTACAGGGGACGAACACTGAAGCTTTCTTT

v_call: TRBV5-5
j_call: TRBJ1-1
clone_size: few
d_call: TRBD1
cdr3_aa: CASSTPGTGNEAFF
cdr3_nt: TGTGCCAGCAGCACTCCCGGGACAGGGAATGAAGCTTTCTTT

v_call: TRBV2
j_call: TRBJ1-1
clone_size: -
d_call: -
cdr3_aa: CASSPRWGLNTEAFF
cdr3_nt: TGTGCCAGCAGCCCGAGGTGGGGCTTGAACACTGAAGCTTTCTTT

v_call: TRBV12-3/TRBV12-4
j_call: TRBJ2-7
clone_size: many
d_call: -
cdr3_aa: CASSFGNYEQYF
cdr3_nt: TGTGCCAGCAGTTTCGGGAACTACGAGCAGTACTTC

v_call: TRBV29-1
j_call: TRBJ2-2
clone_size: many
d_call: TRBD2
cdr3_aa: CSVLAGNTGELFF
cdr3_nt: TGCAGCGTCCTAGCGGGGAACACCGGGGAGCTGTTTTTT

v_call: TRBV5-1
j_call: TRBJ2-7
clone_size: -
d_call: -
cdr3_aa: CASSRGPGPYEQYF
cdr3_nt: TGCGCCAGCAGCCGGGGCCCGGGCCCCTACGAGCAGTACTTC